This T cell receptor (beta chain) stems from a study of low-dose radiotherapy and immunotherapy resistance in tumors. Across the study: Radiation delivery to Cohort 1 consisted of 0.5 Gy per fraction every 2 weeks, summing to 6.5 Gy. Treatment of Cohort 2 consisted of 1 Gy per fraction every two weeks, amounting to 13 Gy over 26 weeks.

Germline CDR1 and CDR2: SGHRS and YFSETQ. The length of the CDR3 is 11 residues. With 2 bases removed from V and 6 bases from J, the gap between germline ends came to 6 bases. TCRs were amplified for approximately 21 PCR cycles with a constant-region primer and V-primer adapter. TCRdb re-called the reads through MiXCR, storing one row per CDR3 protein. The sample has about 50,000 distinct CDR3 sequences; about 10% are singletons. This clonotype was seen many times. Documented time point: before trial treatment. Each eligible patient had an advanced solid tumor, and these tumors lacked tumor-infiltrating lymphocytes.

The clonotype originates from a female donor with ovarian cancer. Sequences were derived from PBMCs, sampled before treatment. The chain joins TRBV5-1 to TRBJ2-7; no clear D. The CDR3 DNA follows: TGCGCCAGCAGCTTTGAATCCGAGCAGTACTTC. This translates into CASSFESEQYF.